Listed below are T cell receptor beta chains from one sample, sequenced in a study of blood T cell repertoires in COVID-19. Assay used: immunoSEQ multiplex PCR; TCRdb lists only in-frame clones, some missing. Among roughly 49,000 clones listed, nearly 85% were seen once. Sequences were obtained from peripheral blood. These receptors originate from a man in his forties with acute or convalescent COVID-19. The CDR3 runs from the conserved cysteine through the conserved F or W. D genes are given only for firm matches. Expanded clones get a size class; other rows say once, few or many, or leave the size out.

>TRBJ1-1|TRBV30|NA|NA
TGTGCCTGGATAGCGGGGAGGGGCACTGAAGCTTTCTTT
CAWIAGRGTEAFF
>TRBJ2-5|TRBV30|NA|NA
TGTGCCTGGAGTGTAACAGGGGAGACCCAGTACTTC
CAWSVTGETQYF
>TRBJ2-5|TRBV7-2|NA|NA
TGTGCCAGCAGCTCCGGGGGTACGGGGGAGACCCAGTACTTC
CASSSGGTGETQYF
>TRBJ1-1|TRBV5-1|NA|NA
TGCGCCAGCAGCTCAGGGACTAACAGGAACACTGAAGCTTTCTTT
CASSSGTNRNTEAFF
>TRBJ2-5|TRBV5-1|NA|TRBD1
TGCGCCAGCAGCTTCCTAACAGGGGGCGGAGAGACCCAGTACTTC
CASSFLTGGGETQYF
>TRBJ2-7|TRBV24-1|NA|NA
TGTGCCACCAGTGATTTTACTGGCAGGGGCAACGAGCAGTACTTC
CATSDFTGRGNEQYF
>TRBJ1-4|TRBV27|once|NA
TGTGCCAGCAGTTCGGGGGGCACTAATGAAAAACTGTTTTTT
CASSSGGTNEKLFF
>TRBJ2-6|TRBV2|NA|TRBD2
TGTGCCAGCACCCGGGACTACTCTGGGGCCAACGTCCTGACTTTC
CASTRDYSGANVLTF
>TRBJ1-1|TRBV30|NA|TRBD1
TGTGCCTGGGTGCCACAGGGGCGATCGATGAACACTGAAGCTTTCTTT
CAWVPQGRSMNTEAFF
>TRBJ1-5|TRBV6-2/TRBV6-3|NA|NA
TGTGCCAGCAGTTCCCCAGGCGGGGCAGGGAATCAGCCCCAGCATTTT
CASSSPGGAGNQPQHF
>TRBJ2-7|TRBV6-6|NA|NA
TGTGCCAGCAGTAAGGACTCATACTACGAGCAGTACTTC
CASSKDSYYEQYF
>TRBJ2-2|TRBV19|medium-sized|TRBD2
TGTGCCAGTAGTATAGAGGCGGCGGGGGGGAACACCGGGGAGCTGTTTTTT
CASSIEAAGGNTGELFF
>TRBJ1-6|TRBV30|NA|NA
TGTGCCTGGGGGCGCGACTTAGTTCCCAATTCACCCCTCCACTTT
CAWGRDLVPNSPLHF
>TRBJ1-1|TRBV9|NA|NA
TGTGCCAGCAGCGCTCAGGTGGGCTCTGAAGCTTTCTTT
CASSAQVGSEAFF
>TRBJ1-2|TRBV5-4|NA|NA
TGTGCCAGCAGCCGACCCTATCAGGGGACCTATGGCTACACCTTC
CASSRPYQGTYGYTF
>TRBJ1-6|TRBV5-1|NA|NA
TGCGCCAGCAGCTTGAAAATGACCCAGGGTTATAATTCACCCCTCCACTTT
CASSLKMTQGYNSPLHF
>TRBJ1-4|TRBV2|NA|NA
TGTGCCAGCAGTGGAGGTCGGGGGGCTGGAGAAAAACTGTTTTTT
CASSGGRGAGEKLFF
>TRBJ2-3|TRBV18|NA|TRBD2
TGTGCCAGCTCACCACTGGTAGCGGGAGGTGGTGGTACGCAGTATTTT
CASSPLVAGGGGTQYF
>TRBJ2-5|TRBV7-9|NA|TRBD1
TGTGCCAGCAGCGGATGGGACAGGGGAGGAGAGACCCAGTACTTC
CASSGWDRGGETQYF
>TRBJ2-2|TRBV9|NA|NA
TGTGCCAGCAACCGGGACATGAACACCGGGGAGCTGTTTTTT
CASNRDMNTGELFF
>TRBJ2-5|TRBV6-2/TRBV6-3|NA|NA
TGTGCCAGCAGTTACTCGAGGGAGACCCAGTACTTC
CASSYSRETQYF
>TRBJ1-6|TRBV5-1|once|TRBD1
TGCGCCAGCAGCTCCCTTGGGACAGAATATAATTCACCCCTCCACTTT
CASSSLGTEYNSPLHF
>TRBJ2-7|TRBV18|NA|TRBD1
TGTGCCAGCTCAAATCCGGGACAGGGGTCCTACGAGCAGTACTTC
CASSNPGQGSYEQYF
>TRBJ1-2|TRBV27|NA|NA
TGTGCCAGCAGTTCGGACTCCGACCTCTATGGCTACACCTTC
CASSSDSDLYGYTF
>TRBJ1-2|TRBV7-2|once|TRBD1
TGTGCCAGCAGCTTAGGCTCAGGGGGCGCGGGTGGCTACACCTTC
CASSLGSGGAGGYTF
>TRBJ1-3|TRBV15|NA|NA
TGTGCCACCAGCAGAGCCGGGGTCGCTGGAAACACCATATATTTT
CATSRAGVAGNTIYF
>TRBJ2-5|TRBV5-1|NA|NA
TGCGCCAGCAGCATAGGGGGTCCAGAGACCCAGTACTTC
CASSIGGPETQYF
>TRBJ1-2|TRBV24-1|NA|TRBD1
TGTGCCGCCAAGGACAGGGAACGAAACCACAATGGCTACACCTTC
CAAKDRERNHNGYTF
>TRBJ1-1|TRBV7-7|NA|NA
TGTGCCAGCAGCCTTGACAAGAACACTGAAGCTTTCTTT
CASSLDKNTEAFF
>TRBJ2-5|TRBV7-2|NA|TRBD2
TGTGCCAGCAGCTTCGGACTAGCGGAGACCCAGTACTTC
CASSFGLAETQYF
>TRBJ1-5|TRBV7-9|NA|TRBD1
TGTGCCAGCAGCGGGGGGACAGGGCAAGAACAGCCCCAGCATTTT
CASSGGTGQEQPQHF
>TRBJ2-5|TRBV7-9|NA|NA
TGTGCCAGCAGCACCAATTCTAGAGCAGAGACCCAGTACTTC
CASSTNSRAETQYF
>TRBJ1-4|TRBV21-1|NA|NA
TGTGCCAGCAGCAACCCATTTGGGGCTGAAAAACTGTTTTTT
CASSNPFGAEKLFF
>TRBJ2-6|TRBV4-2|NA|TRBD1
TGTGCCAGCAGCCTCAATCACCGAACAGGGGCTGGGGCCAACGTCCTGACTTTC
CASSLNHRTGAGANVLTF
>TRBJ1-4|TRBV28|NA|NA
TGTGCCAGCAGTCGCCTCACAGGGAATAATGAAAAACTGTTTTTT
CASSRLTGNNEKLFF
>TRBJ2-2|TRBV2|NA|NA
TGTGCCAGCATACTTTTCTCGAACACCGGGGAGCTGTTTTTT
CASILFSNTGELFF
>TRBJ2-5|TRBV12-5|NA|NA
TGTGCTAGTGGTTTGGCCGACAGGACCCAGTACTTC
CASGLADRTQYF
>TRBJ2-6|TRBV19|NA|NA
TGTGCCAGTAGTGTTCCCGGGGGCTCTGGGGCCAACGTCCTGACTTTC
CASSVPGGSGANVLTF
>TRBJ2-1|TRBV7-6|few|NA
TGTGCCAGCAGCCTCGAAGCCAACTCCTACAATGAGCAGTTCTTC
CASSLEANSYNEQFF
>TRBJ1-1|TRBV20-1|NA|NA
TGCAGTGCTACCGTGAACACTGAAGCTTTCTTT
CSATVNTEAFF
>TRBJ1-1|TRBV10-3|NA|TRBD1
TGTGCCATCACGGTGACAGGGTCGAACACTGAAGCTTTCTTT
CAITVTGSNTEAFF
>TRBJ2-3|TRBV10-3|NA|TRBD2
TGTGCCATCAGTTTGGGGGAGACTAGCGGGGCAACAGATACGCAGTATTTT
CAISLGETSGATDTQYF
>TRBJ2-7|TRBV19|NA|TRBD1
TGTGCCAGTAGAACGGACAGGGTTGGCGAGCAGTACTTC
CASRTDRVGEQYF
>TRBJ1-1|TRBV5-1|NA|NA
TGCGCCAGCAGCTCGAGGACAGCGAACACTGAAGCTTTCTTT
CASSSRTANTEAFF
>TRBJ1-4|TRBV28|few|TRBD1
TGTGCCAGCAGCCCTTTCAGGGGGCGAGCTAATGAAAAACTGTTTTTT
CASSPFRGRANEKLFF
>TRBJ1-6|TRBV13|few|TRBD1
TGTGCCAGCAGCCCAGGACAGGGTAGAGATTCACCCCTCCACTTT
CASSPGQGRDSPLHF
>TRBJ2-5|TRBV10-1|NA|TRBD2
TGCGCCAGCAGTGGGATTCAGCGGGGGGGCCTAGAGACCCAGTACTTC
CASSGIQRGGLETQYF
>TRBJ2-2|TRBV6-5|once|NA
TGTGCCAGCAGTCAGGGGTTTAACGGGGAGCTGTTTTTT
CASSQGFNGELFF
>TRBJ1-5|TRBV27|NA|TRBD1
TGTGCCAGCAGTTTGTTTCAACGACAGGGCACATGGAGTCAGCCCCAGCATTTT
CASSLFQRQGTWSQPQHF
>TRBJ2-7|TRBV2|few|TRBD2
TGTGCCAGCAGAGGACTAGCGGGAGACTTCTACGAGCAGTACTTC
CASRGLAGDFYEQYF
>TRBJ1-2|TRBV29-1|once|NA
TGCAGCGTTGAAGGGACTCCCAGGAGCTACACCTTC
CSVEGTPRSYTF
>TRBJ2-7|TRBV5-1|NA|NA
TGCGCCAGCAGCTTAGTCGTTGGAGGGGAGCAGTACTTC
CASSLVVGGEQYF